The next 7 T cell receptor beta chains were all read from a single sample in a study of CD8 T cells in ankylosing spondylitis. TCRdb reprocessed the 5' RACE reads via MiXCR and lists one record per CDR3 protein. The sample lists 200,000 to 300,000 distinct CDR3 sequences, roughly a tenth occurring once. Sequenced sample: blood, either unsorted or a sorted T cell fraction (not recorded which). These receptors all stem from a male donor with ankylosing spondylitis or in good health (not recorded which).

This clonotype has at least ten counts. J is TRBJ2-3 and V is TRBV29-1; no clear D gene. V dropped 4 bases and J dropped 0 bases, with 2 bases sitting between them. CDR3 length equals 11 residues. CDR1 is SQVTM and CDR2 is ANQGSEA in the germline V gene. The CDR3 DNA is TGCAGCGTTGTAAGCACAGATACGCAGTATTTT. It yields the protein CSVVSTDTQYF.

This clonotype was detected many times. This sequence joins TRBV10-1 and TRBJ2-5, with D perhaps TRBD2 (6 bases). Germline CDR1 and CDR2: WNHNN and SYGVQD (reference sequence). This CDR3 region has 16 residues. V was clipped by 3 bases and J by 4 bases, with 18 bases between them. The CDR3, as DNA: TGCGCCAGCAGTGAATCCCTAGCGTATCCCACAGAGACCCAGTACTTC. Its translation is CASSESLAYPTETQYF.

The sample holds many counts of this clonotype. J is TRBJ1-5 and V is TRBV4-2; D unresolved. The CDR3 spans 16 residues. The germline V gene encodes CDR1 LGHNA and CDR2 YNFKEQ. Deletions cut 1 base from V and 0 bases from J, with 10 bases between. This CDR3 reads CASSQVSSDSNQPQHF. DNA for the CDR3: TGTGCCAGCAGCCAAGTTTCGTCGGATAGCAATCAGCCCCAGCATTTT.

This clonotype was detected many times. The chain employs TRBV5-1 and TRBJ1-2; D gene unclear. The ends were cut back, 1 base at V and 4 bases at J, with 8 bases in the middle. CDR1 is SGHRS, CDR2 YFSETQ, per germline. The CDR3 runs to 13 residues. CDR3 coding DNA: TGCGCCAGCAGCTTGTGGCAGGCCTATGGCTACACCTTC. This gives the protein CASSLWQAYGYTF.

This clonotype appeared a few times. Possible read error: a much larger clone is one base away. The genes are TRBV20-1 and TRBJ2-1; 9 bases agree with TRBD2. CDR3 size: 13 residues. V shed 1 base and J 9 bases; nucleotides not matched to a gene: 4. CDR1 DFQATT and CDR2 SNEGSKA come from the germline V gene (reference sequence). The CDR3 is CSARVGGGAEQFF. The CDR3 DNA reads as TGCAGTGCTAGAGTTGGCGGGGGGGCTGAGCAGTTCTTC.

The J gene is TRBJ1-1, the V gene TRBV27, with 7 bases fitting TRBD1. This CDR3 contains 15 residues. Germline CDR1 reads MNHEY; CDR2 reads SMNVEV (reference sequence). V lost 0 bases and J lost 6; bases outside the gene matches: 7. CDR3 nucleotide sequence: TGTGCCAGCAGTTTATCAGGGACAGCTGCCTCTGAAGCTTTCTTT. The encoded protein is CASSLSGTAASEAFF.

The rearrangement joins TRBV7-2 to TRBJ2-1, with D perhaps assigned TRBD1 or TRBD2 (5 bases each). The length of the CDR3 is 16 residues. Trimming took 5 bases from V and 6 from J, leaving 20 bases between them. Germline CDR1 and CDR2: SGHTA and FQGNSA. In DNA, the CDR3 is TGTGCCAGCAGCCTCCAGGGACGGGGTAGCGTCAATGAGCAGTTCTTC. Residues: CASSLQGRGSVNEQFF.